This TCR beta chain originates from a study of shared clonotypes between healthy human individuals. Findings of the study overall: The study found lower generation probabilities in non-shared clonotypes than in those shared by all four donors.

Data came from immunoSEQ multiplex PCR; TCRdb stores just in-frame clones and leaves some out. The sample shows millions of clones, roughly nine tenths of them seen only once. With respect to this clone: No antigen is known for it.

CDR3 length: 13 residues. V was pared by 7 bases and J by 10 bases, with 3 bases of the junction left unmatched. Germline V gene sequence: CDR1 SGHDT, CDR2 YYEEEE. This sequence was found in a man between 18 and 35 years old in good health. Source material: naive CD4+ T cells sorted from blood. Subset noted: CD45RA+ positively selected. The chain carries TRBV5-6 and TRBJ1-6; 12 positions agree with TRBD1. The CDR3 nucleotides are TGTGCCAGCCAGGGGACAGGGGGCTCACCCCTCCACTTT. Protein: CASQGTGGSPLHF.